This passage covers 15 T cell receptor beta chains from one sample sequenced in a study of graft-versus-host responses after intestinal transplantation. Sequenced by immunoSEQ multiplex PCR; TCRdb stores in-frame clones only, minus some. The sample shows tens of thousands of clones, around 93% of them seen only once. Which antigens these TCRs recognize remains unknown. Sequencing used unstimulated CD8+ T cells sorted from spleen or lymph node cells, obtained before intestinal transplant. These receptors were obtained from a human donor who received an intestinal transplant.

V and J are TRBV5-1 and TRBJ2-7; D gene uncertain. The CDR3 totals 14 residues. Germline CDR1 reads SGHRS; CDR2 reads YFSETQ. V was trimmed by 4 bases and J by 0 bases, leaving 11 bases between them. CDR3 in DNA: TGCGCCAGCAGCGAAACACCCGTCTCCTACGAGCAGTACTTC. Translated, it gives CASSETPVSYEQYF.

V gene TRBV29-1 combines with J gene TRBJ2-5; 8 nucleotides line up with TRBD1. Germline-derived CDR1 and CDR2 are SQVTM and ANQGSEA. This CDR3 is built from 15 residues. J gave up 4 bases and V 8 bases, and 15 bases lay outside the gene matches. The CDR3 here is CSLILASGGAETQYF. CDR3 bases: TGCAGCCTCATCCTAGCATCAGGGGGCGCAGAGACCCAGTACTTC.

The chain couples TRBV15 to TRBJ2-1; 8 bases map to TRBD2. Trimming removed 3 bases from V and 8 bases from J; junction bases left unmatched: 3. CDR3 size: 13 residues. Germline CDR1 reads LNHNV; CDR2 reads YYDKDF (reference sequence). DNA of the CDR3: TGTGCCACCAGCAGTCGGCGGGAGGATGAGCAGTTCTTC. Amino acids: CATSSRREDEQFF.

The CDR3 DNA follows: TGTGCCAGCAGCTTAGGCGGTAGCGGGAACACCGGGGAGCTGTTTTTT. This codes for CASSLGGSGNTGELFF. The chain links TRBV7-6 to TRBJ2-2; the D gene is possibly TRBD2 (6 bases). V was trimmed by 1 base and J by 1 base, leaving 10 bases between them. Germline loops: CDR1 SGHVS, CDR2 FNYEAQ. CDR3 length: 16 residues.

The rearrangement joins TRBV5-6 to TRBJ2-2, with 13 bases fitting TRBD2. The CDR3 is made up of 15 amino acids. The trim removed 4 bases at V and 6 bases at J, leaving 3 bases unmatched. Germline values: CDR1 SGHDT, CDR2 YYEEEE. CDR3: CASSPGLAGAGELFF. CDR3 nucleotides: TGTGCCAGCAGCCCCGGACTAGCGGGGGCCGGGGAGCTGTTTTTT.

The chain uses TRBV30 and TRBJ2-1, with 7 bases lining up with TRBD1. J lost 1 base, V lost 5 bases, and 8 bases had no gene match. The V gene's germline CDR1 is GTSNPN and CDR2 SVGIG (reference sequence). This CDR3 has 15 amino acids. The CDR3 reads CAWSGTETSYNEQFF. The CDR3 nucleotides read TGTGCCTGGTCCGGGACAGAGACTTCCTACAATGAGCAGTTCTTC.

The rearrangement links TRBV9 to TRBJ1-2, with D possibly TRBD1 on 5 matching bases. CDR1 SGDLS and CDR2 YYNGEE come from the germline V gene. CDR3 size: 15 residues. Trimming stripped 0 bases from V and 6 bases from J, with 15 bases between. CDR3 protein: CASSVAAGKGDGYTF. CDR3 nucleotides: TGTGCCAGCAGCGTAGCTGCAGGGAAAGGTGATGGCTACACCTTC. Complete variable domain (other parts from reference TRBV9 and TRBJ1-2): DSGVTQTPKHLITATGQRVTLRCSPRSGDLSVYWYQQSLDQGLQFLIQYYNGEERAKGNILERFSAQQFPDLHSELNLSSLELGDSALYFCASSVAAGKGDGYTFGSGTRLTVV.

The CDR3, as DNA: TGCGCCAGCAGCCAAGATAGGGTGGCAGTCCCGGGGTATGGCTACACCTTC. Residues: CASSQDRVAVPGYGYTF. The gene calls are TRBV4-1 and TRBJ1-2; D call uncertain. The germline V gene encodes CDR1 MGHRA and CDR2 YSYEKL. This CDR3 has 17 amino acids. Trimming took off 0 bases at V and 5 bases at J, with 19 bases between the two ends.

Written as DNA, the CDR3 is TGTGCCAGCAGCCAAGATGTGGCGGGGGGCACAGATACGCAGTATTTT. As protein: CASSQDVAGGTDTQYF. The J gene is TRBJ2-3, the V gene TRBV14; 7 nucleotides line up with TRBD2. The CDR3 runs to 16 residues. Germline lookup yields CDR1 SGHDN and CDR2 FVKESK. V was clipped by 0 bases and J by 1 base; unmatched bases: 4.

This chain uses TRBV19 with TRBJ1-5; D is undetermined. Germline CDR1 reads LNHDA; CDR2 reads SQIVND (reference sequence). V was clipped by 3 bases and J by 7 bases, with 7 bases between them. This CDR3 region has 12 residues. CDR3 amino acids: CASSISLQPQHF. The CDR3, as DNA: TGTGCCAGTAGTATCTCTCTGCAGCCCCAGCATTTT. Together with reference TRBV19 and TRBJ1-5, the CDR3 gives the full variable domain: DGGITQSPKYLFRKEGQNVTLSCEQNLNHDAMYWYRQDPGQGLRLIYYSQIVNDFQKGDIAEGYSVSREKKESFPLTVTSAQKNPTAFYLCASSISLQPQHFGDGTRLSIL.

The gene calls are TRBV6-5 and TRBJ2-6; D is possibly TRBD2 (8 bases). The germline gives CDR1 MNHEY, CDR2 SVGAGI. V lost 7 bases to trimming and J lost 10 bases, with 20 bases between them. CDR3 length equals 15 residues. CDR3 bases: TGTGCCAGCAAAGCGGGGGCAGGGGGAGGGAACGTCCTGACTTTC. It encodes CASKAGAGGGNVLTF.

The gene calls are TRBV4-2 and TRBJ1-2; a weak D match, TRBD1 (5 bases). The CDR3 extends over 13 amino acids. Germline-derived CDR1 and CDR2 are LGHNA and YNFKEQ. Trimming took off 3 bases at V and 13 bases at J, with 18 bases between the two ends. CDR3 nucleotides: TGTGCCAGCAGCCAGGGGGACTCGTACATGGGCACCTTC. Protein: CASSQGDSYMGTF.

CDR3 residues: CASSFSPGTDYEQYF. In DNA form, the CDR3 reads TGTGCCAGCAGCTTTTCGCCAGGGACAGACTACGAGCAGTACTTC. The chain employs TRBV5-6 and TRBJ2-7, with 7 bases aligning to TRBD1. Per the germline V gene, CDR1 is SGHDT and CDR2 is YYEEEE. CDR3 length equals 15 residues. V lost 2 bases, J lost 3 bases, and 8 bases stayed unmatched.

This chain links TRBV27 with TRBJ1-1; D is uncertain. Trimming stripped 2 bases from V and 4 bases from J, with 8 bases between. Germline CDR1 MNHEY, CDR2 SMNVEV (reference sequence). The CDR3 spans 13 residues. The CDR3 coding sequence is TGTGCCAGCAGTTTAGGGTGGAGCACTGAAGCTTTCTTT. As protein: CASSLGWSTEAFF.

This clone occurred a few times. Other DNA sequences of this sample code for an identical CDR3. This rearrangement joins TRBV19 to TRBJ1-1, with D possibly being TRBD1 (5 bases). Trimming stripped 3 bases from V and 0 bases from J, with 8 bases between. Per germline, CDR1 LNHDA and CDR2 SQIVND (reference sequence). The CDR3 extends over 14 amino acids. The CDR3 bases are TGTGCCAGTAGTATTGGGGGGGTGAACACTGAAGCTTTCTTT. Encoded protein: CASSIGGVNTEAFF.